This T cell receptor (beta chain) was sequenced during a study of read filtering for tumor transcriptome and immune sequencing. Across the whole study: The cohort had some 16 men and approximately 13 women aged roughly 40 to 80, mean about 70 years. After DNase treatment, RNA was made into whole-transcriptome libraries.

At least ten counts were recorded for this clonotype. Its antigen is not known. The CDR3 is 18 amino acids. Germline lookup yields CDR1 DFQATT and CDR2 SNEGSKA (reference sequence). J lost 4 bases, V lost 0 bases, and 11 bases had no gene match. Molecular barcoded adaptors covering alpha/delta and beta/gamma chains were used on 400 to 450 ng RNA. In TCRdb, the reads were re-called with MiXCR into one record per CDR3 protein. The sample yields roughly 67,000 distinct CDR3 sequences, roughly a fifth seen once. General study findings and limits: Dropping single-read clonotypes raised IR-seq and RNA-seq shared-clonotype correlation.

The sequence derives from a donor aged 40 or over with multiple myeloma. The sequenced sample was a population of CD138-negative cells sorted from bone marrow. The chain couples TRBV20-1 to TRBJ2-1, with 11 bases aligning to TRBD2. CDR3 sequence: CSARDRLAGGMEYNEQFF. The CDR3 DNA follows: TGCAGTGCTAGAGATCGTCTAGCGGGAGGAATGGAGTACAATGAGCAGTTCTTC.